This entry lists 8 T cell receptor beta chains sequenced from one sample in a study of cytomegalovirus exposure and HLA in healthy donors. This PCR relied on a set of 60 Vbeta primers and 13 Jbeta primers. Some clones are missing from TCRdb's copy, which holds only in-frame ones; the method was immunoSEQ multiplex PCR. The sample lists over 85,000 clones, about 90% seen once, with about 1.7% in the top ten. Sequencing input: PBMCs. These receptors were taken from a man aged 40-49 years in good health and CMV-seronegative.

The chain is built from TRBV27 and TRBJ2-7; maybe TRBD1 (5 bases). This CDR3 contains 14 residues. V lost 6 bases and J lost 4, with 16 bases in between. Germline V gene lookup returns CDR1 MNHEY and CDR2 SMNVEV (reference sequence). The chain's CDR3 is CASRREGAVYEQYF. The CDR3 coding sequence is TGTGCCAGCAGAAGGGAAGGGGCGGTATACGAGCAGTACTTC.

The chain has TRBV5-1 and TRBJ1-1; TRBD1 aligns across 7 bases. The CDR3 consists of 14 residues. The junction had 4 bases not matched to a gene; V was cut back by 4 bases and J by 1 base. The germline gives CDR1 SGHRS, CDR2 YFSETQ. CDR3 sequence: CASSGTVENTEAFF. CDR3 coding DNA: TGCGCCAGCAGCGGGACAGTGGAGAACACTGAAGCTTTCTTT.

The J gene is TRBJ2-1, the V gene TRBV2; D gene ambiguous. The germline V and J ends were trimmed by 6 bases and 2 bases, with 8 bases remaining between them. CDR1 is SNHLY, CDR2 FYNNEI, per germline. The CDR3 extends over 13 amino acids. The CDR3 coding sequence is TGTGCCAGCAGGTCGACACCCTACAATGAGCAGTTCTTC. It specifies CASRSTPYNEQFF.

V gene TRBV27 combines with J gene TRBJ2-5, with 7 bases aligning to TRBD1. The CDR3 has 15 amino acids. Germline V gene lookup returns CDR1 MNHEY and CDR2 SMNVEV (reference sequence). After removal of 6 bases from V and 2 bases from J, the junction contained 9 bases not matched to a gene. CDR3 DNA sequence: TGTGCCAGCAGAGAGGGGGCGATTCTTCAAGAGACCCAGTACTTC. Amino acid sequence: CASREGAILQETQYF.

This clone was detected only once. The chain has TRBV7-9 and TRBJ1-2; tentatively, D is TRBD1 (6 bases). Germline CDR1 and CDR2: SEHNR and FQNEAQ (reference sequence). The V end was cut by 3 bases, the J end by 0 bases, with 11 bases between. This CDR3 is 15 amino acids long. CDR3 amino acids: CASSFPTGSNYGYTF. CDR3 coding DNA: TGTGCCAGCAGCTTCCCGACAGGATCTAACTATGGCTACACCTTC.

The CDR3 loop reads CASSNGGQPQHF. The CDR3 region has the DNA TGTGCCAGCAGCAACGGGGGGCAGCCCCAGCATTTT. The chain employs TRBV7-9 and TRBJ1-5, with D possibly being TRBD1 (5 bases). Deletions cut 5 bases from V and 7 bases from J, with 9 bases between. Germline V gene data show CDR1 as SEHNR and CDR2 as FQNEAQ (reference sequence). The CDR3 extends over 12 amino acids.

This clone was seen only once. The V call is TRBV19, the J call TRBJ1-1; TRBD1 agrees at 9 bases. Per the germline V gene, CDR1 is LNHDA and CDR2 is SQIVND (reference sequence). The CDR3 is 16 residues long. Trimming removed 5 bases from V and 10 bases from J; junction bases left unmatched: 17. CDR3 sequence: CASSRGDRVGLVGAFF. CDR3 DNA: TGTGCCAGTAGTCGGGGGGACAGGGTAGGGCTCGTCGGAGCTTTCTTT. Full variable domain (remainder filled in from reference TRBV19 and TRBJ1-1): DGGITQSPKYLFRKEGQNVTLSCEQNLNHDAMYWYRQDPGQGLRLIYYSQIVNDFQKGDIAEGYSVSREKKESFPLTVTSAQKNPTAFYLCASSRGDRVGLVGAFFGQGTRLTVV.

The chain employs TRBV30 and TRBJ1-3; D is unresolved. CDR3 length equals 12 residues. Germline CDR1 reads GTSNPN; CDR2 reads SVGIG (reference sequence). V was cut by 3 bases and J by 0 bases, with 3 bases left in between. CDR3 loop: CAWSSSGNTIYF. The CDR3, as DNA: TGTGCCTGGAGCTCCTCTGGAAACACCATATATTTT.